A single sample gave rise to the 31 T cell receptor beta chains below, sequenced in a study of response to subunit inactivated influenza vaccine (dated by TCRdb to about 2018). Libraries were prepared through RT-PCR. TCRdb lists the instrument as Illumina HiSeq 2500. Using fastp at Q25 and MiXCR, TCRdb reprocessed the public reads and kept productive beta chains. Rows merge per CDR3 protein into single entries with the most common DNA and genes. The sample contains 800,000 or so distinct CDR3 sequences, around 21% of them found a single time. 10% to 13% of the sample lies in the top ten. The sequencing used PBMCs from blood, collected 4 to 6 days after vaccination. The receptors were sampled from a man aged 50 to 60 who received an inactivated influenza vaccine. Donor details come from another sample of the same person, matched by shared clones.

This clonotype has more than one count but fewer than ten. As DNA, the CDR3 is TGCAGTGCTAGTAGCGGGAGGGCCATGAATGAGCAGTTCTTC. Its translation is CSASSGRAMNEQFF. The rearrangement links TRBV20-1 to TRBJ2-1, with 11 bases aligning to TRBD2. The V and J ends lost 3 bases and 7 bases, in that order; junction bases with no gene match: 5. Germline V gene lookup returns CDR1 DFQATT and CDR2 SNEGSKA (reference sequence). The CDR3 is 14 residues long.

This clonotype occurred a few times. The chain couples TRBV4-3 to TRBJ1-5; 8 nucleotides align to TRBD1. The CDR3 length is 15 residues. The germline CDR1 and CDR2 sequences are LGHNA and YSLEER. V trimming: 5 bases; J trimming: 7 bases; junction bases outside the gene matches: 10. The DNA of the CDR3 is TGCGCCAGCAGCTCTGACAGGGGTATAGGGCAGCCCCAGCATTTT. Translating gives CASSSDRGIGQPQHF.

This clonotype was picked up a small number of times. CDR3 sequence: CASRGQIQGAYEQYF. In nucleotides, the CDR3 is TGTGCCAGCAGGGGACAGATCCAGGGGGCCTACGAGCAGTACTTC. J is TRBJ2-7 and V is TRBV2, with 7 positions matching TRBD1. The CDR3 is 15 residues long. Germline trimming cut 6 bases from V and 2 bases from J; bases unmatched to any gene: 10. CDR1 is SNHLY and CDR2 is FYNNEI in the germline V gene.

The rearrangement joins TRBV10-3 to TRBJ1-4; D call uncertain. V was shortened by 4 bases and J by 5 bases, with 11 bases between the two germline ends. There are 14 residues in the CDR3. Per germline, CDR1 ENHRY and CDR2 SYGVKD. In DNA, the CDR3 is TGTGCCATCAGTGGGGGAAGAGGCAATGAAAAACTGTTTTTT. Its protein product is CAISGGRGNEKLFF.

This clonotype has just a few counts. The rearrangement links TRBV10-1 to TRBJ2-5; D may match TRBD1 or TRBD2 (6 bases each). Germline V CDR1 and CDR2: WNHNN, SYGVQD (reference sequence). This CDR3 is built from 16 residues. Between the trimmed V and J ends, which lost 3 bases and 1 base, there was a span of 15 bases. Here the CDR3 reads CASSDWKGGSQETQYF. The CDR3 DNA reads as TGCGCCAGCAGTGACTGGAAGGGGGGTTCCCAAGAGACCCAGTACTTC.

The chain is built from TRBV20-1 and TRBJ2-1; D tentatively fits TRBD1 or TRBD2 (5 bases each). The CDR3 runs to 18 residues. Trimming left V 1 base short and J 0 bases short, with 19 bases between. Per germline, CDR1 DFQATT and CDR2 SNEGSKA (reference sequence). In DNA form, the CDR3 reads TGCAGTGCTAGAGGGGACCGGGTGGCGGCGAGCTCCTACAATGAGCAGTTCTTC. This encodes CSARGDRVAASSYNEQFF.

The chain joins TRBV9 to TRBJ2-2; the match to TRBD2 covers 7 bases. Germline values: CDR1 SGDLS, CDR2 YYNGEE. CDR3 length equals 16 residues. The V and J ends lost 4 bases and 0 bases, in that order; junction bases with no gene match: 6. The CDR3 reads CASSPPSGTNTGELFF. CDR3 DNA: TGTGCCAGCAGCCCCCCCAGCGGGACGAACACCGGGGAGCTGTTTTTT.

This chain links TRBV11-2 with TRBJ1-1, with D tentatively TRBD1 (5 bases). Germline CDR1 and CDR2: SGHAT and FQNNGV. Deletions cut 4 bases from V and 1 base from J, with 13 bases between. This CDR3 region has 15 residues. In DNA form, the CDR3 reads TGTGCCAGCAGCTCCTCAGGGATCAGGAACACTGAAGCTTTCTTT. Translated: CASSSSGIRNTEAFF. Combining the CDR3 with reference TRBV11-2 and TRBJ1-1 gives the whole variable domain EAGVAQSPRYKIIEKRQSVAFWCNPISGHATLYWYQQILGQGPKLLIQFQNNGVVDDSQLPKDRFSAERLKGVDSTLKIQPAKLEDSAVYLCASSSSGIRNTEAFFGQGTRLTVV.

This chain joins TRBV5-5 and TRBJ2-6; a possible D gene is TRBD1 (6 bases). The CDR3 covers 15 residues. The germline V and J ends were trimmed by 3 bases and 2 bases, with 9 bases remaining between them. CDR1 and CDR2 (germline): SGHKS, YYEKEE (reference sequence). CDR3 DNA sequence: TGTGCCAGCAGCTACAACAGGGCTGGGGCCAACGTCCTGACTTTC. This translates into CASSYNRAGANVLTF.

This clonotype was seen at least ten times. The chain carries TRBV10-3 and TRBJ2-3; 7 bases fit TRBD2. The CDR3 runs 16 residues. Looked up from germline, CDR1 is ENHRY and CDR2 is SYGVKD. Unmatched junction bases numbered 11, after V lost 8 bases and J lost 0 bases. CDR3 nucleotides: TGTGCCATCGCTGGTCGACTAGCCGCTAGCACAGATACGCAGTATTTT. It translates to CAIAGRLAASTDTQYF.

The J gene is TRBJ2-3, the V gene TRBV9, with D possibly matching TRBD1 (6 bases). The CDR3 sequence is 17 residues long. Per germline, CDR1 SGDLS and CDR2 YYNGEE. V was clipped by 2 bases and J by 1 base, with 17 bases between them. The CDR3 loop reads CASSVLAARGGTDTQYF. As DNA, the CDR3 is TGTGCCAGCAGCGTTCTAGCAGCCAGGGGAGGCACAGATACGCAGTATTTT.

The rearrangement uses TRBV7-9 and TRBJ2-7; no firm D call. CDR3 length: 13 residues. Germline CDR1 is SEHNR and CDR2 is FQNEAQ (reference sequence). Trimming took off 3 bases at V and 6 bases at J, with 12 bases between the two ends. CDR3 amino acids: CASSLDPRPEQYF. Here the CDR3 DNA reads TGTGCCAGCAGCTTGGACCCTAGACCCGAGCAGTACTTC.

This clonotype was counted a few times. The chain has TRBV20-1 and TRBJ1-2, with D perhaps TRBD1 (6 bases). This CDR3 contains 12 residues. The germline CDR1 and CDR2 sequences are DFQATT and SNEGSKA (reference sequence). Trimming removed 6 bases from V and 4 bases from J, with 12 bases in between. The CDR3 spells CSAGGQIYGYTF. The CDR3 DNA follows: TGCAGTGCCGGCGGACAGATCTATGGCTACACCTTC.

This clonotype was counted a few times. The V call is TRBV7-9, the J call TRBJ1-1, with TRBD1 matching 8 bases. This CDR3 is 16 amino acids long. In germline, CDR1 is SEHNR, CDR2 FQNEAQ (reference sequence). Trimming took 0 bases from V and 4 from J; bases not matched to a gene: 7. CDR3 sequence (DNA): TGTGCCAGCAGCTTAGCAGCGGACAGGGCTAGCACTGAAGCTTTCTTT. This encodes CASSLAADRASTEAFF.

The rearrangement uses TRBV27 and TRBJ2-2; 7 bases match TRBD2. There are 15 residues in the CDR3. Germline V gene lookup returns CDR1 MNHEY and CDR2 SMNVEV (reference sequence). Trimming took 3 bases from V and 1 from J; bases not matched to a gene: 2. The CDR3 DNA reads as TGTGCCAGCAGTTTCCGCGGGGGGAACACCGGGGAGCTGTTTTTT. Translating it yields CASSFRGGNTGELFF.

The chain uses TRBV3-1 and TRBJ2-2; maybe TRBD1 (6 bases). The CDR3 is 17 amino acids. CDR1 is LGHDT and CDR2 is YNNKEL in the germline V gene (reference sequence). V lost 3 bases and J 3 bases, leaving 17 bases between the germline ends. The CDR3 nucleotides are TGTGCCAGCAGCCACCCCCTCCGGGACACCTACACCGGGGAGCTGTTTTTT. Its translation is CASSHPLRDTYTGELFF.

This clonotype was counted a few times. The CDR3 loop reads CASSLPGYTGELFF. CDR3 coding DNA: TGTGCCAGCAGCTTGCCAGGGTACACCGGGGAGCTGTTTTTT. The V and J genes are TRBV11-2 and TRBJ2-2; possible D gene TRBD1, 5 bases. The CDR3 sequence is 14 residues long. V was pared by 3 bases and J by 3 bases, with 8 bases between. CDR1 is SGHAT, CDR2 FQNNGV, per germline. Filled out from reference TRBV11-2 and TRBJ2-2, the complete variable domain reads EAGVAQSPRYKIIEKRQSVAFWCNPISGHATLYWYQQILGQGPKLLIQFQNNGVVDDSQLPKDRFSAERLKGVDSTLKIQPAKLEDSAVYLCASSLPGYTGELFFGEGSRLTVL.

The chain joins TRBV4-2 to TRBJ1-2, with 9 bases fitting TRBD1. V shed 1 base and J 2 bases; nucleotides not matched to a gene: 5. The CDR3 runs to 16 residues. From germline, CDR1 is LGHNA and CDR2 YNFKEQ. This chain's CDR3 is CASSQVTGTGNYGYTF. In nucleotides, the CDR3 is TGTGCCAGCAGCCAAGTAACCGGGACAGGGAACTATGGCTACACCTTC.

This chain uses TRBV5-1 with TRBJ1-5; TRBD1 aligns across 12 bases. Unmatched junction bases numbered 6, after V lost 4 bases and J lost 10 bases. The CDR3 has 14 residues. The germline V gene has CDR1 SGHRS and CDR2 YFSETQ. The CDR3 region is CASSAGTGGDPQHF. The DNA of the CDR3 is TGCGCCAGCAGCGCCGGGACAGGGGGCGACCCCCAGCATTTT. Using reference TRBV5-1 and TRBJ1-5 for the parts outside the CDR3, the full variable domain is KAGVTQTPRYLIKTRGQQVTLSCSPISGHRSVSWYQQTPGQGLQFLFEYFSETQRNKGNFPGRFSGRQFSNSRSEMNVSTLELGDSALYLCASSAGTGGDPQHFGDGTRLSIL.

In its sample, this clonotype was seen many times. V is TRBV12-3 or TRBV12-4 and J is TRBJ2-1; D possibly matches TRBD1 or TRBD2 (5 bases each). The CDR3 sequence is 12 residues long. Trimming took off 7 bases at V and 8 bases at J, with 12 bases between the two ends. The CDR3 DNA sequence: TGTGCCAGCAAGAATATGGGGGATGAGCAGTTCTTC. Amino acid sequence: CASKNMGDEQFF.

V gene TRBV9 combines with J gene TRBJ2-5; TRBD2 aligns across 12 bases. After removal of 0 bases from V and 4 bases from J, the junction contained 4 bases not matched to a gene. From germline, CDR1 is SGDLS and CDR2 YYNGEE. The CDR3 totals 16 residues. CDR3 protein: CASSVGLAGGRETQYF. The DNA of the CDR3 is TGTGCCAGCAGCGTAGGTCTAGCGGGAGGGCGAGAGACCCAGTACTTC.

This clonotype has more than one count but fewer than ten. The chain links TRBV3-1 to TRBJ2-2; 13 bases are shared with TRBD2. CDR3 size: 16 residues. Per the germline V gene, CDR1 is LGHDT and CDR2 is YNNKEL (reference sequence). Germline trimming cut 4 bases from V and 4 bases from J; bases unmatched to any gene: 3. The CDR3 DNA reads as TGTGCCAGCAGCCGGACTAGCGGGGGCCTCACCGGGGAGCTGTTTTTT. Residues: CASSRTSGGLTGELFF.

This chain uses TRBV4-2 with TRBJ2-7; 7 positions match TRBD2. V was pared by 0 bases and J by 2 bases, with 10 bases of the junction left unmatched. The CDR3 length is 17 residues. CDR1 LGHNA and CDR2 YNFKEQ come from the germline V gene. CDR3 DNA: TGTGCCAGCAGCCAAGAGGGGGGAACTAGCGCTGCCTACGAGCAGTACTTC. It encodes CASSQEGGTSAAYEQYF.

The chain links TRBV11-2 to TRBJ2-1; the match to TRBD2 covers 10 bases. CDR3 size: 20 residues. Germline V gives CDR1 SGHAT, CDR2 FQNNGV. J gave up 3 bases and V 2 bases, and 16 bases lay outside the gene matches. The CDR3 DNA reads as TGTGCCAGCAGCTTACGGGGCAGGACCTCGGCTAGCGGGAGCTACAATGAGCAGTTCTTC. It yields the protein CASSLRGRTSASGSYNEQFF.

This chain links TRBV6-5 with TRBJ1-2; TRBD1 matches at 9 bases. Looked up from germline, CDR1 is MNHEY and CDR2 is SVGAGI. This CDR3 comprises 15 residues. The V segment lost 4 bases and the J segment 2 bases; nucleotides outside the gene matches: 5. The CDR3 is CASSSGQGFNYGYTF. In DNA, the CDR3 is TGTGCCAGCAGTTCGGGACAGGGTTTCAACTATGGCTACACCTTC.

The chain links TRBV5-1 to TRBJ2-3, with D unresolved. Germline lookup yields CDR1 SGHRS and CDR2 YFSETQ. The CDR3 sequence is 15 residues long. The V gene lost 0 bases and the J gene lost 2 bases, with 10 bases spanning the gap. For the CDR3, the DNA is TGCGCCAGCAGCTTGGCCACGGGCCCCACAGATACGCAGTATTTT. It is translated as CASSLATGPTDTQYF.

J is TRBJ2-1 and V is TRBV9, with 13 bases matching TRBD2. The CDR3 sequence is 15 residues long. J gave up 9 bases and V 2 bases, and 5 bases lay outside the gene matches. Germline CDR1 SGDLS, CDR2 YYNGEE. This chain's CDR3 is CASSVGLAGLGEQFF. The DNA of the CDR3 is TGTGCCAGCAGCGTGGGACTAGCGGGATTAGGTGAGCAGTTCTTC.

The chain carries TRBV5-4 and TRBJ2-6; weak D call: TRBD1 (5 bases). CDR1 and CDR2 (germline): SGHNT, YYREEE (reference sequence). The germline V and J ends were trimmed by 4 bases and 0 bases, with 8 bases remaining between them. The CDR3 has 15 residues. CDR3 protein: CASSEGDSGANVLTF. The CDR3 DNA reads TGTGCCAGCAGCGAAGGGGACTCTGGGGCCAACGTCCTGACTTTC.

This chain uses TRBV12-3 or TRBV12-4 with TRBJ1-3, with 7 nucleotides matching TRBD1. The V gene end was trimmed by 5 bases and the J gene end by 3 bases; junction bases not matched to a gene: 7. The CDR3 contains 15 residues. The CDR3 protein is CASSNPQGVGNTIYF. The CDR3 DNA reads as TGTGCCAGCAGTAACCCTCAGGGGGTTGGAAACACCATATATTTT.

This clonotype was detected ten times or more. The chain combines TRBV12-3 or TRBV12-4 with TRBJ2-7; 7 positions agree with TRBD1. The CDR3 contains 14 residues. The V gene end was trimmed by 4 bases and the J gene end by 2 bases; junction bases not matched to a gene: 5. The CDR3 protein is CASSSLTGAYEQYF. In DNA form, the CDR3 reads TGTGCCAGCAGTTCCCTAACAGGGGCCTACGAGCAGTACTTC.

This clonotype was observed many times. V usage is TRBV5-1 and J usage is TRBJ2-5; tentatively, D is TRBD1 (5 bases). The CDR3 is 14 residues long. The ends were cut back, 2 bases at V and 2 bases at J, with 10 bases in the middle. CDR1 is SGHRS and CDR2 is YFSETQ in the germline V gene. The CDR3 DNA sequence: TGCGCCAGCAGCTTATGGACAACTCAAGAGACCCAGTACTTC. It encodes CASSLWTTQETQYF.